This T cell receptor beta chain derives from a study of OX40 agonist ivuxolimab in advanced cancers. The overall study: Three patients responded partially, comprising one with hepatocellular carcinoma and two with cutaneous melanoma.

The CDR3 loop spans 16 amino acids. Sampling of blood occurred at baseline, cycle 4 day 1, and cycle 7 day 1. The data were produced by immunoSEQ multiplex PCR, yet TCRdb's version contains in-frame clones alone and is incomplete. The sample contains roughly 60,000 clones, more than 80% of which appear only once. The V call is TRBV12-2, the J call TRBJ2-1. TRBV12-2 is an annotated pseudogene. The receptor was derived from an adult with an advanced solid tumor such as melanoma, head and neck, liver or kidney cancer. Here the sequenced sample was CD4+ or CD8+ T cells sorted from blood, taken in a trial of the OX40 agonist ivuxolimab. CDR3 in amino acids: CASRLSRRSSYNEQFF. The CDR3 DNA follows: TGTGCAAGTCGCTTAAGCAGAAGAAGCTCCTACAATGAGCAGTTCTTC.